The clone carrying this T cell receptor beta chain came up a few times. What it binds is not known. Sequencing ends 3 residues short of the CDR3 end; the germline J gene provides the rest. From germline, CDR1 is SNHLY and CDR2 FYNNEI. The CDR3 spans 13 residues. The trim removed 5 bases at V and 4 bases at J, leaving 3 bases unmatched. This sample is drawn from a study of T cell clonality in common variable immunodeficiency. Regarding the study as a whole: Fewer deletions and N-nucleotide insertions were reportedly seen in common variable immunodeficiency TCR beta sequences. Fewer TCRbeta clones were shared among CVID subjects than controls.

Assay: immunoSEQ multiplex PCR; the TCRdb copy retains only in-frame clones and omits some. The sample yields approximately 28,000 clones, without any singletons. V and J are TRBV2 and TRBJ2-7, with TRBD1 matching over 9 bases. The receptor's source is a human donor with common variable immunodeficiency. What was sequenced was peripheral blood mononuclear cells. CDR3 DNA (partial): TGTGCCAGCAGTACCGACAGGGGGTACGAG. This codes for CASSTDRGYE. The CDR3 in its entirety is CASSTDRGYEQYF. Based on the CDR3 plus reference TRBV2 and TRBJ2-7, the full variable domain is EPEVTQTPSHQVTQMGQEVILRCVPISNHLYFYWYRQILGQKVEFLVSFYNNEISEKSEIFDDQFSVERPDGSNFTLKIRSTKLEDSAMYFCASSTDRGYEQYFGPGTRLTVT.